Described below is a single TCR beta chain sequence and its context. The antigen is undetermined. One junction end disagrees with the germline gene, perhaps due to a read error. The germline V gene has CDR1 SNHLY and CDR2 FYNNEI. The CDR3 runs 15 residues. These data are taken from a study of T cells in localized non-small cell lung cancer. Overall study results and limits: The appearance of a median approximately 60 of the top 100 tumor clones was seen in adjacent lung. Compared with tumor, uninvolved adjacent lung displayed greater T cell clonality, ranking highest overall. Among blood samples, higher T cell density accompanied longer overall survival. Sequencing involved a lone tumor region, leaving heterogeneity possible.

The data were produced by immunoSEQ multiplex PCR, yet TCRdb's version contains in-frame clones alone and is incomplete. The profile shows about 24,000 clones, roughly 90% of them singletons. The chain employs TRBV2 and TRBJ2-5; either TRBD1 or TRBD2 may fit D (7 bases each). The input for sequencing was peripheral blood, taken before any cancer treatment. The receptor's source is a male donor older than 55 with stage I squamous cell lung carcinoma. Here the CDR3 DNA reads TGTGCCAGCAATGAACAGGGGACTACCCAAGAGACCCAGTACTTC. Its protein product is CASNEQGTTQETQYF.